Following are 26 T cell receptor beta chains from one sample sequenced in a study of post-analysis software for immune sequencing data. TCR beta libraries were prepared from cDNA with unique molecular identifiers. TCRdb passed the PCR reads through MiXCR, listing each CDR3 protein once. The sample lists 350,000 to 500,000 distinct CDR3 sequences, approximately 38% occurring once. These receptors are not linked to any known antigen. Study observations and caveats: The five TRBV segments detected at higher frequency in patients than in controls included TRBV5-6, TRBV5-1 and TRBV20-1.

Sequenced sample: blood. The receptors were gathered from a girl aged 2 to 9 with multiple sclerosis.

The chain employs TRBV6-2 or TRBV6-3 and TRBJ1-2, with D uncertain. The germline V gene encodes CDR1 MNHEY and CDR2 SVGEGT. The CDR3 runs 13 residues. V lost 5 bases to trimming and J lost 0 bases, with 7 bases between them. CDR3 sequence reads: CASSTTANYGYTF. The DNA for the CDR3 is TGTGCCAGCAGTACCACAGCTAACTATGGCTACACCTTC.

This clonotype was recorded a few times. V is TRBV29-1 and J is TRBJ2-1; the D gene is possibly TRBD2 (6 bases). V lost 7 bases and J 0 bases, leaving 16 bases between the germline ends. This CDR3 comprises 15 residues. Germline values: CDR1 SQVTM, CDR2 ANQGSEA. In nucleotides, the CDR3 is TGCAGCGAGGGCGGGATCTGGAGCTCCTACAATGAGCAGTTCTTC. Residues: CSEGGIWSSYNEQFF.

This clonotype was seen only a few times. The rearrangement joins TRBV7-9 to TRBJ2-7; 8 bases are shared with TRBD2. Germline-derived CDR1 and CDR2 are SEHNR and FQNEAQ (reference sequence). Unmatched junction bases numbered 12, after V lost 2 bases and J lost 6 bases. The CDR3 runs 16 residues. The CDR3, as DNA: TGTGCCAGCAGCTTATACGGGACTAGAGGTCTGGGCGAGCAGTACTTC. Translation gives CASSLYGTRGLGEQYF.

This clonotype was detected a few times. The DNA for the CDR3 is TGTGCCAGCAGCTCCCCTAGCGCAAACTCCCTGGATGAGCAGTTCTTC. This gives the protein CASSSPSANSLDEQFF. The J gene is TRBJ2-1, the V gene TRBV7-9, with a possible D match to TRBD2 (6 bases). V lost 4 bases and J 8 bases, leaving 21 bases between the germline ends. Germline V lookup: CDR1 SEHNR, CDR2 FQNEAQ (reference sequence). The CDR3 runs 16 residues.

This chain links TRBV4-1 with TRBJ2-5, with D unresolved. The V gene's germline CDR1 is MGHRA and CDR2 YSYEKL. The V and J ends lost 0 bases and 4 bases respectively, with 12 bases between them. CDR3 length equals 15 residues. The DNA for the CDR3 is TGCGCCAGCAGCCAAGATCGGAGCACCGGAGAGACCCAGTACTTC. This translates into CASSQDRSTGETQYF.

This clonotype was detected only a few times. V gene TRBV9 combines with J gene TRBJ2-5, with D unclear. This CDR3 contains 13 residues. V lost 4 bases and J 5 bases, leaving 12 bases between the germline ends. Germline V CDR1 and CDR2: SGDLS, YYNGEE. The CDR3 bases are TGTGCCAGCAGCTACCTCATGGGGGAGACCCAGTACTTC. This codes for CASSYLMGETQYF.

The chain employs TRBV7-8 and TRBJ2-4; 7 nucleotides line up with TRBD1. The J call is in doubt because the DNA end fits TRBJ2-5 better. Germline CDR1 reads SGHVS; CDR2 reads FQNEAQ. The CDR3 is 13 amino acids. The CDR3 DNA is TGTGCCCTCAGTGGGACAGCCCAAGAGACCCAGTACTTC. It yields the protein CALSGTAQETQYF.

This clonotype has more than one count but fewer than ten. The V call is TRBV28, the J call TRBJ1-6; D gene unclear. Looked up from germline, CDR1 is MDHEN and CDR2 is SYDVKM. Trimming stripped 7 bases from V and 7 bases from J, with 17 bases between. This CDR3 has 15 amino acids. CDR3 in DNA: TGTGCCAGCACCCGGCCTGCCAGACCAAATTCACCCCTCCACTTT. As protein: CASTRPARPNSPLHF. Full variable domain (remainder filled in from reference TRBV28 and TRBJ1-6): DVKVTQSSRYLVKRTGEKVFLECVQDMDHENMFWYRQDPGLGLRLIYFSYDVKMKEKGDIPEGYSVSREKKERFSLILESASTNQTSMYLCASTRPARPNSPLHFGNGTRLTVT.

The chain carries TRBV7-2 and TRBJ1-5; 9 nucleotides match TRBD1. Trimming at V came to 3 bases and at J to 2 bases, leaving 5 bases not matched to a gene. The CDR3 length is 16 residues. Germline CDR1 and CDR2: SGHTA and FQGNSA. The CDR3 spells CASSFKTGGGNQPQHF. The CDR3 DNA reads TGTGCCAGCAGCTTCAAGACAGGGGGAGGCAATCAGCCCCAGCATTTT.

This clonotype was counted ten times or more. The chain is built from TRBV6-5 and TRBJ2-7, with D perhaps matching TRBD1 (5 bases). V was pared by 5 bases and J by 2 bases, with 10 bases between. This CDR3 contains 13 residues. CDR1 is MNHEY and CDR2 is SVGAGI in the germline V gene. CDR3 residues: CASSGDRAYEQYF. CDR3 nucleotide sequence: TGTGCCAGCAGTGGCGACAGAGCCTACGAGCAGTACTTC.

This clonotype was recorded a few times. The CDR3 reads CASSHLYRGSNEQFF. For the CDR3, the DNA is TGCGCCAGCAGCCACTTATATAGGGGGTCCAATGAGCAGTTCTTC. This rearrangement joins TRBV4-3 to TRBJ2-1; possibly TRBD1 for D (6 bases). Germline-derived CDR1 and CDR2 are LGHNA and YSLEER. V was clipped by 3 bases and J by 6 bases, with 15 bases between them. The CDR3 is made up of 15 amino acids.

The chain carries TRBV5-1 and TRBJ2-3; 13 positions match TRBD2. The CDR3 is 17 amino acids. With V trimmed by 4 bases and J by 6 bases, 11 bases remained unmatched. Germline V gene data show CDR1 as SGHRS and CDR2 as YFSETQ. The CDR3 DNA sequence: TGCGCCAGCAGCCCGGAGGGACTAGCGGGGTTCCCCGATACGCAGTATTTT. Translating it yields CASSPEGLAGFPDTQYF.

The J gene is TRBJ2-1, the V gene TRBV6-6; 8 bases line up with TRBD1. The CDR3 contains 15 residues. The germline V gene has CDR1 MNHNY and CDR2 SVGAGI (reference sequence). V lost 8 bases to trimming and J lost 5 bases; unmatched junction nucleotides: 11. CDR3 protein: CASSKGQGINNEQFF. The CDR3 region has the DNA TGTGCCAGCTCTAAAGGACAGGGTATCAACAATGAGCAGTTCTTC.

This chain joins TRBV6-6 and TRBJ2-3, with unresolved D. Germline CDR1 is MNHNY and CDR2 is SVGAGI (reference sequence). The V end was cut by 2 bases, the J end by 2 bases, with 14 bases between. The CDR3 spans 16 residues. DNA of the CDR3: TGTGCCAGCAGTTACGCGTTGTACCAGTCCACAGATACGCAGTATTTT. Its translation is CASSYALYQSTDTQYF.

This chain uses TRBV25-1 with TRBJ2-7; D could derive from TRBD1 or TRBD2 (5 bases each). Trimming pared 1 base from V and 2 bases from J, leaving 15 bases between. The CDR3 has 16 residues. Per germline, CDR1 MGHDK and CDR2 SYGVNS. CDR3: CASSELEQAGPYEQYF. The CDR3 DNA reads TGTGCCAGCAGTGAATTGGAACAGGCGGGCCCCTACGAGCAGTACTTC.

The genes are TRBV4-2 and TRBJ2-3; D is unclear. V lost 4 bases, J lost 6 bases, and 23 bases lay in between. Germline assignment: CDR1 LGHNA and CDR2 YNFKEQ. This CDR3 spans 17 amino acids. The CDR3 is CASSPANTILPLDTQYF. CDR3 nucleotide sequence: TGTGCCAGCAGCCCAGCGAACACTATCCTCCCCCTGGATACGCAGTATTTT.

This clonotype was counted between two and nine times. The J gene is TRBJ2-3, the V gene TRBV29-1; 10 bases are a match to TRBD1. CDR3 length: 14 residues. Unmatched junction bases numbered 4, after V lost 5 bases and J lost 2 bases. Germline values: CDR1 SQVTM, CDR2 ANQGSEA. The CDR3 sequence is CSVTTGGITDTQYF. The CDR3 DNA follows: TGCAGCGTTACGACAGGGGGCATCACAGATACGCAGTATTTT.

This clonotype was seen a handful of times. J is TRBJ2-1 and V is TRBV7-9, with 9 bases identical to TRBD2. In germline, CDR1 is SEHNR, CDR2 FQNEAQ (reference sequence). The CDR3 loop spans 15 amino acids. Losses at the gene ends were 3 bases for V and 8 bases for J; bases not matched to a gene: 8. The CDR3 is CASSFSGGPWDEQFF. The CDR3 DNA follows: TGTGCCAGCAGCTTTAGCGGGGGCCCCTGGGATGAGCAGTTCTTC.

This clonotype has a handful of counts. The V and J genes are TRBV15 and TRBJ2-1; TRBD1 is a possible D gene (6 bases). This CDR3 is built from 15 residues. The V gene lost 0 bases and the J gene lost 6 bases, with 12 bases spanning the gap. The germline V gene has CDR1 LNHNV and CDR2 YYDKDF (reference sequence). CDR3 nucleotides: TGTGCCACCAGCAGAGACAGGGGCGCCTCCAATGAGCAGTTCTTC. This encodes CATSRDRGASNEQFF.

This rearrangement joins TRBV4-3 to TRBJ1-1, with D perhaps matching TRBD1 (6 bases). This CDR3 region has 13 residues. Germline V lookup: CDR1 LGHNA, CDR2 YSLEER. With 4 bases removed from V and 8 bases from J, the gap between germline ends came to 14 bases. The CDR3 sequence is CASSPGEGREAFF. The CDR3 DNA sequence: TGCGCCAGCAGCCCAGGGGAAGGGAGAGAAGCTTTCTTT.

Regarding this clonotype: Its ends do not fully match the called genes, so a read error is possible. This chain joins TRBV28 and TRBJ2-1; D remains ambiguous. The CDR3 has 12 amino acids. Per the germline V gene, CDR1 is MDHEN and CDR2 is SYDVKM. The CDR3 bases are TGTGCCGGCAGTCTCCCGTCGGATGAGCAGTTCTTC. Protein: CAGSLPSDEQFF. The full variable domain, completed using reference TRBV28 and TRBJ2-1, is DVKVTQSSRYLVKRTGEKVFLECVQDMDHENMFWYRQDPGLGLRLIYFSYDVKMKEKGDIPEGYSVSREKKERFSLILESASTNQTSMYLCAGSLPSDEQFFGPGTRLTVL.

This clonotype occurred many times. The chain is built from TRBV7-8 and TRBJ2-3; 9 positions match TRBD1. Germline V gives CDR1 SGHVS, CDR2 FQNEAQ. CDR3 length equals 15 residues. With 5 bases clipped from V and 1 base from J, the junction kept 4 bases outside the gene matches. CDR3: CASSPRTGGTDTQYF. CDR3 DNA: TGTGCCAGCAGCCCGCGGACAGGGGGCACAGATACGCAGTATTTT.

The CDR3 loop is CASSSDLNSNQPQHF. CDR3 nucleotide sequence: TGTGCCAGCAGCTCGGACCTAAATAGCAATCAGCCCCAGCATTTT. V gene TRBV3-1 combines with J gene TRBJ1-5; no definite D call. The CDR3 spans 15 residues. Germline-derived CDR1 and CDR2 are LGHDT and YNNKEL (reference sequence). The V end was cut by 5 bases, the J end by 0 bases, with 11 bases between.

The chain uses TRBV9 and TRBJ1-1, with a weak D call TRBD1 (5 bases). Per the germline V gene, CDR1 is SGDLS and CDR2 is YYNGEE. This CDR3 contains 14 residues. V was cut by 0 bases and J by 0 bases, with 6 bases left in between. CDR3 DNA: TGTGCCAGCAGCGTAGTAGGGGTGAACACTGAAGCTTTCTTT. Its translation: CASSVVGVNTEAFF. The complete variable domain, with remaining parts taken from reference TRBV9 and TRBJ1-1, reads DSGVTQTPKHLITATGQRVTLRCSPRSGDLSVYWYQQSLDQGLQFLIQYYNGEERAKGNILERFSAQQFPDLHSELNLSSLELGDSALYFCASSVVGVNTEAFFGQGTRLTVV.

Only a few counts were recorded for this clonotype. V gene TRBV27 combines with J gene TRBJ1-5, with a tentative D call TRBD1 (6 bases). Trimming removed 8 bases from V and 7 bases from J, with 18 bases in between. There are 14 residues in the CDR3. Per germline, CDR1 MNHEY and CDR2 SMNVEV (reference sequence). The CDR3 sequence is CASPSQGMGQPQHF. The CDR3 DNA is TGTGCCAGCCCCTCGCAGGGGATGGGACAGCCCCAGCATTTT.

This clonotype turned up a few times. Here the CDR3 reads CGAREQVGQQYF. The CDR3 region has the DNA TGCGGCGCCCGGGAGCAGGTGGGGCAGCAGTACTTC. The chain recombines TRBV29-1 with TRBJ2-5; possible D gene TRBD2, 6 bases. There are 12 residues in the CDR3. Germline CDR1 reads SQVTM; CDR2 reads ANQGSEA.